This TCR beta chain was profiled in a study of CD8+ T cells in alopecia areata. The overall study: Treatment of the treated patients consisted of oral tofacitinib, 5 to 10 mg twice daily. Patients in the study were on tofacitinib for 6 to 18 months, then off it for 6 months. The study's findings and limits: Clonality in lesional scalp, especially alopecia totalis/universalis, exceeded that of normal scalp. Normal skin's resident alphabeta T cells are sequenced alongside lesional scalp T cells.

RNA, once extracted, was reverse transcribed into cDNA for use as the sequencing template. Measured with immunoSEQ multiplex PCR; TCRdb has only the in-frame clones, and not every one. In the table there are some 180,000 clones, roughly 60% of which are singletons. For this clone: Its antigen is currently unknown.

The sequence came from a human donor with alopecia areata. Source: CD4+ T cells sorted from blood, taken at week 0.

The CDR3 DNA is TGTGCCTGGAGTCAAGGGACACGTGGGGCCAACGTCCTGACTTTC. It yields the protein CAWSQGTRGANVLTF. V is TRBV30 and J is TRBJ2-6, with D possibly matching TRBD1 (6 bases). There are 15 residues in the CDR3. CDR1 and CDR2 from the germline V gene are GTSNPN and SVGIG (reference sequence). Trimming pared 2 bases from V and 3 bases from J, leaving 11 bases between.